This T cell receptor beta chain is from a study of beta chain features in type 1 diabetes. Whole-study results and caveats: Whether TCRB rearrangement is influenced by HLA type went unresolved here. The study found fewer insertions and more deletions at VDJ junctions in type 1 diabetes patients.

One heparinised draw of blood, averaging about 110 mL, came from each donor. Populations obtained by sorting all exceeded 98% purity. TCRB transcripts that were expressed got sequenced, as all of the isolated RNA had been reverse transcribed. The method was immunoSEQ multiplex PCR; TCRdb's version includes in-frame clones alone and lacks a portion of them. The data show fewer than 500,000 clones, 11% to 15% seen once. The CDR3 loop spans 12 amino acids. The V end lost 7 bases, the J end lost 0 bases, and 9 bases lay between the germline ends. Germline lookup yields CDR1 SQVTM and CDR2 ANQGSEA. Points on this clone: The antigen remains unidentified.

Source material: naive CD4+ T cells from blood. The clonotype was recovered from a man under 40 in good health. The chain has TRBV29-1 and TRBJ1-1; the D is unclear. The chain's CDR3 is CSAERVNTEAFF. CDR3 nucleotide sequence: TGCAGCGCGGAAAGGGTGAACACTGAAGCTTTCTTT.